This T cell receptor beta chain was identified during a study of tumor-infiltrating lymphocytes in oesophageal squamous cell carcinoma. About this clonotype itself: One end of the junction does not line up with germline, which may come from a read error.

Germline V CDR1 and CDR2: MNHEY, SMNVEV (reference sequence). CDR3 length: 14 residues. MiXCR, applied by TCRdb to the PCR reads, yields one record per CDR3 protein. The top ten clones hold under 50% of a sample with roughly 17,000 distinct CDR3 sequences, 47% of them seen once. V gene TRBV27 combines with J gene TRBJ2-3, with D possibly TRBD1 on 5 matching bases. The TCR originated in a female donor with esophageal squamous cell carcinoma. Sequencing was performed on normal esophageal tissue next to the tumor. This CDR3 is CASSLAGSGSPLHF. CDR3 coding DNA: TGTGCCAGCAGTTTAGCAGGGTCCGGTTCACCCCTCCACTTC.